This entry is about one TCR beta chain. Its target is unknown. The CDR3 totals 13 residues. Germline V gene sequence: CDR1 SGHTA, CDR2 FQGNSA. With 5 bases removed from V and 8 bases from J, the gap between germline ends came to 15 bases. The data were obtained in a study of response to subunit inactivated influenza vaccine. Via MiXCR, TCRdb re-called the RT-PCR reads, giving one row per CDR3 protein. This table has more than 400,000 distinct CDR3 sequences, around 7.7% appearing once. Study-level results: That few new T cells are recruited by each seasonal influenza vaccination was the authors' suggestion.

The starting material was PBMCs from blood, obtained around 2 years after vaccination. This clonotype originated in a man between 45 and 75 years old who received an inactivated influenza vaccine. The chain has TRBV7-2 and TRBJ1-2, with unresolved D. CDR3 residues: CASSPISSAGYTF. The CDR3 nucleotides read TGTGCCAGCAGCCCAATATCCTCCGCGGGCTACACCTTC.